This paragraph reports one T cell receptor (beta chain). This clonotype appeared a few times. What this receptor recognizes is not known. No per-base quality is available; no much larger clone lies one base away. The source of the sample is a study of response to subunit inactivated influenza vaccine (dated by TCRdb to the late 2010s). Describing the broader study: Deep quantitative profiling of the T cell receptor repertoire was used in the study to follow responses to a trivalent subunit inactivated influenza vaccine.

Study-level results and caveats: According to the authors, only a limited number of new T cells may be recruited by each seasonal influenza vaccination.

Relative to germline, V is 8 bases shorter and J is 1 base shorter, with 13 bases between their ends. The CDR3 goes from the cysteine to the phenylalanine over 14 residues. Just the 42-base CDR3 DNA is kept, in frame starting at base 1. The germline V gene specifies MDHEN as CDR1 and SYDVKM as CDR2. Library method: RT-PCR. Sequenced on an Illumina HiSeq 2500. The public reads were reprocessed in TCRdb via fastp at Q25 and MiXCR, keeping in-frame beta chains. Every CDR3 protein is listed once, alongside the most common genes and DNA of its rows. The table for this sample lists roughly 190,000 distinct CDR3 sequences; under 15% of them were counted only once. The top ten clonotypes cover roughly 26% of the sample.

The receptor chain draws on TRBV28 and TRBJ2-3; the D gene is tentatively TRBD1 or TRBD2, each matching 5 bases. The sample consisted of CD8+ T cells sorted from PBMCs, taken roughly 5 days after vaccination. The receptor's source is a man in his fifties or sixties who received an inactivated influenza vaccine. Donor details come from another sample of the same person, matched by shared clones. The DNA sequence is given as TGTGCCAGCCGTGTGGGGGAACGCACAGATACGCAGTATTTT. It encodes CASRVGERTDTQYF.